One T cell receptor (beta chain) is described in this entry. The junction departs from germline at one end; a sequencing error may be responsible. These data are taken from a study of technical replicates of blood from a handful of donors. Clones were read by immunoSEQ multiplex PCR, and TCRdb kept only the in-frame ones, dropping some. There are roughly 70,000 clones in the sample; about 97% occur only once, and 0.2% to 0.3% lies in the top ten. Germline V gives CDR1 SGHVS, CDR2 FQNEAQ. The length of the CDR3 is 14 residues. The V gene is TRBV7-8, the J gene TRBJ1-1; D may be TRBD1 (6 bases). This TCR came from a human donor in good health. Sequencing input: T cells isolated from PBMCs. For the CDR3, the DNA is TGTGCCAGCAGCTTAGGGACAGCAAGTAGGGAATTACTCTTT. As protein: CASSLGTASRELLF.